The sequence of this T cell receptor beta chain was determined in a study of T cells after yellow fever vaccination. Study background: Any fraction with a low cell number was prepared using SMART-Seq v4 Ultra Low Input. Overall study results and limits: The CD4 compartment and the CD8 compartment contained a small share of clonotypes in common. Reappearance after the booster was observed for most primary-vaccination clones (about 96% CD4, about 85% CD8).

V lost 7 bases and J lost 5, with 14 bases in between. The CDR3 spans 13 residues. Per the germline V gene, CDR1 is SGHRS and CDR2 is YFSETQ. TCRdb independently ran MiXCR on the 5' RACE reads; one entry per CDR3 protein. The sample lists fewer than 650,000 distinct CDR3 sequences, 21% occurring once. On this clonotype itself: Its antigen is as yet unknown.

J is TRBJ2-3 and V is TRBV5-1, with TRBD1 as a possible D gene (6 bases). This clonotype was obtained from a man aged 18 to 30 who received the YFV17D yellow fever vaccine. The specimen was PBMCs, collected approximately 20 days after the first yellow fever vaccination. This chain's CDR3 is CASQGIPEDTQYF. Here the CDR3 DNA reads TGCGCCAGCCAGGGGATACCTGAAGATACGCAGTATTTT.